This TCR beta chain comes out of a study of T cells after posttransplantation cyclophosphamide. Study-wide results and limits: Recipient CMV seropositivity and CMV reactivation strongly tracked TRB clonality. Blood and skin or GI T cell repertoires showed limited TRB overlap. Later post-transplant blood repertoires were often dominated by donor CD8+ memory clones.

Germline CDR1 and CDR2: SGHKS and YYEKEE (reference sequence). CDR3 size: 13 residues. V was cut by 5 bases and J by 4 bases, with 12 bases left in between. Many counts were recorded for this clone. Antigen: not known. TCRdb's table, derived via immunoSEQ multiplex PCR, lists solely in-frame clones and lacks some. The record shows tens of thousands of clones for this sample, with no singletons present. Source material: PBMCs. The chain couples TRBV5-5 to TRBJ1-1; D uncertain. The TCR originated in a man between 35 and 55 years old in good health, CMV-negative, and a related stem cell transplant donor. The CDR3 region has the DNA TGTGCCAGCAGTTCTCCCCGGGGCACTGAAGCTTTCTTT. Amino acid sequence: CASSSPRGTEAFF.